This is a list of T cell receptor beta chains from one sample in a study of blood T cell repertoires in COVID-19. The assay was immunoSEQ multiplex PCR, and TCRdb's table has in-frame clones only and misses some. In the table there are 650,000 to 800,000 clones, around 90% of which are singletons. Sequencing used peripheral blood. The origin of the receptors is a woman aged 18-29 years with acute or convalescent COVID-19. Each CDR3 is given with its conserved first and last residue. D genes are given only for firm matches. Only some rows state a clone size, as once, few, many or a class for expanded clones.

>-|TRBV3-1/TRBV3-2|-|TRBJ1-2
CASSPGRGYTF
TGTGCCAGCAGCCCTGGGCGTGGCTACACCTTC
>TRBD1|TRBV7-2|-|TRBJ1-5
CASSFASIDRAGNQPQHF
TGTGCCAGCAGCTTCGCGAGTATAGACAGGGCTGGCAATCAGCCCCAGCATTTT
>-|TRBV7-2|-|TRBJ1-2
CASSLDMGSDGYTF
TGTGCCAGCAGCTTAGATATGGGGAGCGATGGCTACACCTTC
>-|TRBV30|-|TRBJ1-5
CAWRGAAVGVNQPQHF
TGTGCCTGGAGGGGAGCCGCGGTAGGTGTTAATCAGCCCCAGCATTTT
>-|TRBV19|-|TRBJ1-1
CASSIPGGGNTEAFF
TGTGCCAGTAGTATCCCCGGGGGGGGGAACACTGAAGCTTTCTTT
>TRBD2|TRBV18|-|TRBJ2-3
CASSPGLAGGKADTQYF
TGTGCCAGCTCACCGGGACTAGCGGGGGGAAAGGCAGATACGCAGTATTTT
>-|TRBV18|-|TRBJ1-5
CASSLQGRVSNQPQHF
TGTGCCAGCTCCCTGCAAGGGAGGGTAAGCAATCAGCCCCAGCATTTT
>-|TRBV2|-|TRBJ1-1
CASADLGEIMNTEAFF
TGTGCCAGCGCTGACCTCGGGGAGATCATGAACACTGAAGCTTTCTTT
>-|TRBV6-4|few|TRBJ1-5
CASSDEASNQPQHF
TGTGCCAGCAGTGACGAGGCCAGCAATCAGCCCCAGCATTTT
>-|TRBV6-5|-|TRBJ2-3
CASSSRRQSTDTQYF
TGTGCCAGCAGCAGCCGGAGACAGTCCACAGATACGCAGTATTTT
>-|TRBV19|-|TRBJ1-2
CASSIPAGSYGYTF
TGTGCCAGTAGTATTCCCGCCGGGAGCTATGGCTACACCTTC
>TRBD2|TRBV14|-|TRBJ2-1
CASSQDLLAGGRAPREQFF
TGTGCCAGCAGCCAAGATCTTCTAGCGGGGGGGCGGGCCCCCAGGGAGCAGTTCTTC
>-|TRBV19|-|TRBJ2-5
CASSIDLEVATQYF
TGTGCCAGTAGTATAGATCTAGAGGTTGCGACCCAGTACTTC
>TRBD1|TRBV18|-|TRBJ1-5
CASSPVTGVQPQHF
TGTGCCAGCTCACCAGTAACAGGGGTGCAGCCCCAGCATTTT
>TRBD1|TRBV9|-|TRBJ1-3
CASSPGTGNSGNTIYF
TGTGCCAGCAGCCCCGGGACAGGTAACTCTGGAAACACCATATATTTT
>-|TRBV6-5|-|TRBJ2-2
CASSYRTGTGELFF
TGTGCCAGCAGTTATCGTACAGGGACCGGGGAGCTGTTTTTT
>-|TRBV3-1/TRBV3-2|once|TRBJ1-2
CASSQDGQKYGYTF
TGTGCCAGCAGCCAAGATGGGCAGAAGTATGGCTACACCTTC
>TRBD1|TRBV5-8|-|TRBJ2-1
CASSAGQGSANEQFF
TGTGCCAGCAGCGCCGGACAGGGGAGTGCCAATGAGCAGTTCTTC
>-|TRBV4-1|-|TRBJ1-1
CASSHRMDSTNTEAFF
TGCGCCAGCAGCCATCGTATGGACTCTACGAACACTGAAGCTTTCTTT
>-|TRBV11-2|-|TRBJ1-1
CASSLGTVGAFF
TGTGCCAGCAGCTTAGGGACAGTGGGGGCTTTCTTT
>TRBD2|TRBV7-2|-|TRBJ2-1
CASSLAVGLAGALDEQFF
TGTGCCAGCAGCTTAGCGGTGGGGCTAGCGGGGGCTTTGGATGAGCAGTTCTTC
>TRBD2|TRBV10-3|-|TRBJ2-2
CAISEVAGGPNTGELFF
TGTGCCATCAGTGAAGTAGCGGGGGGGCCGAACACCGGGGAGCTGTTTTTT
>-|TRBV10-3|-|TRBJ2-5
CAISFGQQETQYF
TGTGCCATCAGTTTTGGACAGCAAGAGACCCAGTACTTC
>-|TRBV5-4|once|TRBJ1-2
CASSLDSSYGYTF
TGTGCCAGCAGCTTGGACAGTTCTTATGGCTACACCTTC
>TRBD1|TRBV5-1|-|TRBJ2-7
CASSFARGLYEQYF
TGCGCCAGCAGCTTCGCCAGGGGGCTGTACGAGCAGTACTTC
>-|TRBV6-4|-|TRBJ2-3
CASRPFGGSTDTQYF
TGTGCCAGCAGGCCGTTTGGGGGGAGCACAGATACGCAGTATTTT
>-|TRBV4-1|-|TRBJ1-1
CASSQAHSGNTEAFF
TGCGCCAGCAGCCAAGCCCACTCGGGAAACACTGAAGCTTTCTTT
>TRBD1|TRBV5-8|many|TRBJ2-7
CASIPWDRTSYEQYF
TGTGCCAGCATTCCGTGGGACAGAACCTCCTACGAGCAGTACTTC
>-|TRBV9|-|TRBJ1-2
CASSAPQQGGGYTF
TGTGCCAGCAGCGCACCCCAACAGGGAGGGGGCTACACCTTC
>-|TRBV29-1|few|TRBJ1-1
CSVMLGLTFVNTEAFF
TGCAGCGTTATGCTCGGACTTACGTTCGTGAACACTGAAGCTTTCTTT
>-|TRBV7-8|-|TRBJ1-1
CASSLALVPGGTEAFF
TGTGCCAGCAGCTTAGCGCTAGTCCCCGGGGGAACTGAAGCTTTCTTT
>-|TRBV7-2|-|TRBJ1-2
CASIQRGGRVNYGYTF
TGTGCCAGCATTCAACGGGGGGGCAGGGTTAACTATGGCTACACCTTC
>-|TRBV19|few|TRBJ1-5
CASSVALSGQPQHF
TGTGCCAGTAGTGTCGCACTGAGCGGACAGCCCCAGCATTTT
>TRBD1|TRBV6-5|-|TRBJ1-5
CASRDTGDQPQHF
TGTGCCAGCAGGGATACAGGGGACCAGCCCCAGCATTTT
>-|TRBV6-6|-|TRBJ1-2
CASSRVTGMTNYGYTF
TGTGCCAGCAGTCGAGTTACAGGGATGACTAACTATGGCTACACCTTC
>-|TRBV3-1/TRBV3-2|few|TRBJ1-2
CASSRDTNYGYTF
TGTGCCAGCAGCCGTGACACTAACTATGGCTACACCTTC
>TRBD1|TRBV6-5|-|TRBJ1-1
CASGRGPNTEAFF
TGTGCCAGCGGCAGGGGGCCGAACACTGAAGCTTTCTTT
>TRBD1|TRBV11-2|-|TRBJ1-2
CASSLDSGTGGDGYTF
TGTGCCAGCAGCTTGGACTCCGGGACAGGGGGAGATGGCTACACCTTC
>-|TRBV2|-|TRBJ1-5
CASSGKNRYQPQHF
TGTGCCAGCAGTGGAAAGAACAGGTATCAGCCCCAGCATTTT
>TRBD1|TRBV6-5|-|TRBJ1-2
CASRTGGFNYGYTF
TGTGCCAGCAGGACAGGGGGCTTTAACTATGGCTACACCTTC
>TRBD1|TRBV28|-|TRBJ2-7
CASSSQGQGGYEQYF
TGTGCCAGCAGTTCCCAGGGACAGGGTGGATACGAGCAGTACTTC
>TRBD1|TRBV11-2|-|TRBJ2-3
CASSSLQGASDTQYF
TGTGCCAGCAGCTCATTACAGGGGGCGTCAGATACGCAGTATTTT
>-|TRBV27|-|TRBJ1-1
CASSSAQGRRAFF
TGTGCCAGCAGTTCCGCACAGGGTCGCAGAGCTTTCTTT
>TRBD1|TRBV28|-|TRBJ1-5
CASRTGGDQPQHF
TGTGCCAGCAGGACAGGGGGTGATCAGCCCCAGCATTTT
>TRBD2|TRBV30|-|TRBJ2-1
CAWSVRGGHGEQFF
TGTGCCTGGAGTGTACGGGGGGGCCACGGTGAGCAGTTCTTC
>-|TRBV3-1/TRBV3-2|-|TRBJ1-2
CASSRGVGNYGYTF
TGTGCCAGCAGCCGGGGGGTGGGCAACTATGGCTACACCTTC
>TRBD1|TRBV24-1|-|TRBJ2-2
CATSAPRDSTELFF
TGTGCCACCAGTGCCCCACGGGACAGCACGGAGCTGTTTTTT
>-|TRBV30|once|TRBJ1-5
CAWSDTLGGQPQHF
TGTGCCTGGAGTGACACGCTTGGGGGGCAGCCCCAGCATTTT
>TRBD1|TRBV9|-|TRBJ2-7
CASSDGTGWGYEQYF
TGTGCCAGCAGCGACGGGACAGGGTGGGGATACGAGCAGTACTTC
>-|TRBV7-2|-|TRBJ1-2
CASSSQGGLYGYTF
TGTGCCAGCAGCTCACAGGGTGGACTCTATGGCTACACCTTC